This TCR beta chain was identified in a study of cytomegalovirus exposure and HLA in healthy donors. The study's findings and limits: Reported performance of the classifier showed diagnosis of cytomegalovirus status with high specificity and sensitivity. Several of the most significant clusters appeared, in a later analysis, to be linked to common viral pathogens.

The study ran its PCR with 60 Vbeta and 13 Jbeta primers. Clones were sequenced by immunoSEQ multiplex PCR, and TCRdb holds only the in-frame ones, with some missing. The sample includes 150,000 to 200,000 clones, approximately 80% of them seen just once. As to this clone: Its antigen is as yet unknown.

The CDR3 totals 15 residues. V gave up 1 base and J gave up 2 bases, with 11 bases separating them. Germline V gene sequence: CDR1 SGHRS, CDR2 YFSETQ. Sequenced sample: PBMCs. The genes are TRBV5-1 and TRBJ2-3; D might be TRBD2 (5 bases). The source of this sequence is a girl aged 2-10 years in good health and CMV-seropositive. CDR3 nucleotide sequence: TGCGCCAGCAGCTTGAGGGAGAGTTCCACAGATACGCAGTATTTT. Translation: CASSLRESSTDTQYF.